Shown below are 19 T cell receptor beta chains from a single sample sequenced in a study of Ad26.COV2.S vaccination and SARS-CoV-2 variants. Only in-frame clones appear in the TCRdb table, and some are missing; sequencing was by immunoSEQ multiplex PCR. This sample has about 400,000 clones; approximately 83% occur once, and the top ten carry nearly 7.5%. The treatment: roughly 18 received Ad26.COV2.S at low or high dose, single or two shots; 5 received placebo; per-sample allocation not given. Samples came from day 63 after the first vaccine or placebo injection. This specimen consisted of peripheral blood, obtained in a trial of Ad26.COV2.S vaccine versus placebo. The receptors shown here come from a person between 18 and 60 years old who received the Ad26.COV2.S COVID-19 vaccine or a placebo.

This chain uses TRBV4-1 with TRBJ2-5, with TRBD2 matching 7 bases. V shed 1 base and J 8 bases; nucleotides not matched to a gene: 10. This CDR3 spans 15 amino acids. Germline loops: CDR1 MGHRA, CDR2 YSYEKL. The CDR3 spells CASSQGTAGGGTQYF. CDR3 nucleotide sequence: TGCGCCAGCAGCCAAGGGACTGCGGGCGGGGGAACCCAGTACTTC.

The rearrangement links TRBV7-9 to TRBJ2-3, with D unresolved. The CDR3 is 16 residues long. CDR1 and CDR2 (germline): SEHNR, FQNEAQ (reference sequence). Trimming pared 1 base from V and 0 bases from J, leaving 11 bases between. CDR3 protein: CASSLGQLSSTDTQYF. DNA of the CDR3: TGTGCCAGCAGCTTAGGGCAACTCTCTAGCACAGATACGCAGTATTTT.

The chain couples TRBV6-5 to TRBJ2-1; 10 bases map to TRBD2. This CDR3 has 15 amino acids. The ends lost 7 bases at V and 2 bases at J; junction bases unmatched: 5. Germline loops: CDR1 MNHEY, CDR2 SVGAGI. In DNA, the CDR3 is TGTGCCAGCATTCCCAGCGGGGGGGCCTACAATGAGCAGTTCTTC. It specifies CASIPSGGAYNEQFF.

The gene calls are TRBV3-1 (or the pseudogene TRBV3-2) and TRBJ1-3; 7 bases are a match to TRBD1. CDR1 LGHDT and CDR2 YNNKEL come from the germline V gene (reference sequence). J was trimmed by 0 bases and V by 5 bases; bases with no gene match: 10. The CDR3 spans 17 residues. The CDR3 DNA follows: TGTGCCAGCAGCTGGGGGACAGTTAGATTCTCTGGAAACACCATATATTTT. As protein: CASSWGTVRFSGNTIYF.

The chain carries TRBV5-1 and TRBJ1-5; 7 bases line up with TRBD1. The J segment lost 3 bases and the V segment lost 3 bases, leaving 3 bases of the junction unmatched. The CDR3 length is 14 residues. Germline V gives CDR1 SGHRS, CDR2 YFSETQ. The CDR3 region is CASSYGTANQPQHF. CDR3 sequence (DNA): TGCGCCAGCAGCTACGGGACAGCCAATCAGCCCCAGCATTTT.

The V gene is TRBV11-2, the J gene TRBJ2-1; no reliable D call. Trimming took 1 base from V and 12 from J, leaving 7 bases between them. CDR1 SGHAT and CDR2 FQNNGV come from the germline V gene. This CDR3 has 11 residues. The CDR3 DNA follows: TGTGCCAGCAGCTTAGGCGTGGGGCAGTTCTTC. Translating it yields CASSLGVGQFF.

The J gene is TRBJ2-3, the V gene TRBV18, with a possible D match to TRBD1 (6 bases). In germline, CDR1 is KGHSH, CDR2 LQKENI. The CDR3 has 14 amino acids. Trimming pared 8 bases from V and 4 bases from J, leaving 16 bases between. This CDR3 is CASHEAGVADTQYF. The CDR3 nucleotides are TGTGCCAGCCACGAGGCAGGGGTTGCAGATACGCAGTATTTT.

The chain employs TRBV5-8 and TRBJ1-1; D gene uncertain. The V gene lost 4 bases and the J gene lost 0 bases, with 10 bases spanning the gap. Germline V gives CDR1 SGHTS, CDR2 YDEGEE. The CDR3 loop spans 14 amino acids. The CDR3 spells CASSLSSMNTEAFF. DNA of the CDR3: TGTGCCAGCAGCCTTTCCAGTATGAACACTGAAGCTTTCTTT. The complete variable domain, with remaining parts taken from reference TRBV5-8 and TRBJ1-1, reads EAGVTQSPTHLIKTRGQQATLRCSPISGHTSVYWYQQALGLGLQFLLWYDEGEERNRGNFPPRFSGRQFPNYSSELNVNALELEDSALYLCASSLSSMNTEAFFGQGTRLTVV.

This chain connects TRBV24-1 to TRBJ2-1; TRBD2 aligns across 13 bases. The germline gives CDR1 KGHDR, CDR2 SFDVKD. The CDR3 length is 16 residues. The ends lost 3 bases at V and 7 bases at J; junction bases unmatched: 5. The CDR3 bases are TGTGCCACCAGTGATGTCGGGACTAGCGGGGAGAATGAGCAGTTCTTC. Translation gives CATSDVGTSGENEQFF.

This clone was picked up a small number of times. CDR3 region: CASSLGRESPLHF. Written as DNA, the CDR3 is TGTGCCAGCAGTCTTGGACGAGAATCACCCCTCCACTTT. The chain links TRBV13 to TRBJ1-6; D remains unclear. This CDR3 is 13 amino acids long. The germline V gene has CDR1 PRHDT and CDR2 FYEKMQ (reference sequence). The ends were cut back, 6 bases at V and 10 bases at J, with 13 bases in the middle.

This clone was detected only a few times. V usage is TRBV5-4 and J usage is TRBJ1-6; D not certain. Germline CDR1 is SGHNT and CDR2 is YYREEE (reference sequence). The CDR3 is made up of 15 amino acids. V was trimmed by 4 bases and J by 1 base, leaving 9 bases between them. The chain's CDR3 is CASSLDGSYNSPLHF. Here the CDR3 DNA reads TGTGCCAGCAGCCTCGACGGGTCCTATAATTCACCCCTCCACTTT.

The V and J genes are TRBV7-9 and TRBJ2-4; 9 positions match TRBD2. The germline V gene encodes CDR1 SEHNR and CDR2 FQNEAQ (reference sequence). This CDR3 has 17 amino acids. The ends lost 5 bases at V and 2 bases at J; junction bases unmatched: 10. The CDR3 coding sequence is TGTGCCAGCAGCGAGCGTAGCGGGAGAAGGACCAAAAACATTCAGTACTTC. This sequence encodes CASSERSGRRTKNIQYF.

V and J are TRBV5-1 and TRBJ2-3, with 10 bases matching TRBD2. CDR1 and CDR2 (germline): SGHRS, YFSETQ. Germline trimming cut 2 bases from V and 4 bases from J; bases unmatched to any gene: 7. The CDR3 has 16 residues. CDR3 sequence reads: CASSLRRTSGADTQYF. In nucleotides, the CDR3 is TGCGCCAGCAGCTTACGAAGGACTAGCGGCGCAGATACGCAGTATTTT.

Many counts were recorded for this clone. The V and J genes are TRBV19 and TRBJ1-2, with D unclear. Trimming took off 0 bases at V and 2 bases at J, with 7 bases between the two ends. This CDR3 comprises 14 residues. The germline gives CDR1 LNHDA, CDR2 SQIVND (reference sequence). For the CDR3, the DNA is TGTGCCAGTAGTATAGACGGAGACAACTATGGCTACACCTTC. It specifies CASSIDGDNYGYTF.

The rearrangement joins TRBV5-5 to TRBJ1-6, with D possibly being TRBD1 (5 bases). The germline CDR1 and CDR2 sequences are SGHKS and YYEKEE (reference sequence). The V end lost 0 bases, the J end lost 1 base, and 5 bases lay between the germline ends. There are 15 residues in the CDR3. The CDR3 DNA is TGTGCCAGCAGCTTGGGGGGGTCCTATAATTCACCCCTCCACTTT. It codes for CASSLGGSYNSPLHF.

The chain uses TRBV7-9 and TRBJ2-7, with D tentatively TRBD2 (6 bases). Trimming took 0 bases from V and 6 from J, leaving 12 bases between them. The CDR3 is made up of 14 amino acids. The V gene's germline CDR1 is SEHNR and CDR2 FQNEAQ (reference sequence). The CDR3 is CASSLAGVGGEQYF. Written as DNA, the CDR3 is TGTGCCAGCAGCTTAGCTGGGGTGGGAGGCGAGCAGTACTTC.

V and J are TRBV2 and TRBJ1-4, with 7 bases fitting TRBD1. The CDR3 is made up of 14 amino acids. J lost 5 bases, V lost 7 bases, and 7 bases had no gene match. Germline V lookup: CDR1 SNHLY, CDR2 FYNNEI. The CDR3 loop is CASTGQPVNEKLFF. The CDR3 DNA sequence: TGTGCCAGCACGGGACAGCCCGTGAATGAAAAACTGTTTTTT. Full variable domain (remainder filled in from reference TRBV2 and TRBJ1-4): EPEVTQTPSHQVTQMGQEVILRCVPISNHLYFYWYRQILGQKVEFLVSFYNNEISEKSEIFDDQFSVERPDGSNFTLKIRSTKLEDSAMYFCASTGQPVNEKLFFGSGTQLSVL.

This clone was seen a handful of times. The V gene is TRBV7-3, the J gene TRBJ1-1; D perhaps matches TRBD1 (5 bases). The germline V gene encodes CDR1 SGHTA and CDR2 FQGTGA. The CDR3 is made up of 12 amino acids. Trimming cost V 4 bases and J 8 bases, with 11 bases left between them. CDR3 residues: CASSSSTGEAFF. The CDR3 DNA is TGTGCCAGCAGCTCAAGCACAGGAGAAGCTTTCTTT.

This sequence joins TRBV11-3 and TRBJ1-2; D gene uncertain. Germline V gene lookup returns CDR1 SGHNT and CDR2 YENEEA. The V end was cut by 0 bases, the J end by 2 bases, with 7 bases between. The CDR3 sequence is 14 residues long. CDR3 loop: CASSLDPGNYGYTF. CDR3 DNA: TGTGCCAGCAGCTTAGATCCGGGGAACTATGGCTACACCTTC.